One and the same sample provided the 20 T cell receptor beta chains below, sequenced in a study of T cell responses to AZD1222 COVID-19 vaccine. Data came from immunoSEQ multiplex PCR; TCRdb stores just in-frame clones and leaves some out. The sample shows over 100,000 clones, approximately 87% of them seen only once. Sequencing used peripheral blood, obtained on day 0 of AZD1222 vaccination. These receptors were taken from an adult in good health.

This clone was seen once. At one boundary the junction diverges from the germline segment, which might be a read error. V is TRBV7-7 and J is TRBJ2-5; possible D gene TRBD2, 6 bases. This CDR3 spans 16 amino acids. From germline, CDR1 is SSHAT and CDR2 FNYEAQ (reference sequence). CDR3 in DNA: TGTGCTAGCAGCTTAGGCGGGGCTCCCGGACGAGAGACCCAGTACTTC. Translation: CASSLGGAPGRETQYF. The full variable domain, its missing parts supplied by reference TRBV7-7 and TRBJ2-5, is GAGVSQSPRYKVTKRGQDVTLRCDPISSHATLYWYQQALGQGPEFLTYFNYEAQPDKSGLPSDRFSAERPEGSISTLTIQRTEQRDSAMYRCASSLGGAPGRETQYFGPGTRLLVL.

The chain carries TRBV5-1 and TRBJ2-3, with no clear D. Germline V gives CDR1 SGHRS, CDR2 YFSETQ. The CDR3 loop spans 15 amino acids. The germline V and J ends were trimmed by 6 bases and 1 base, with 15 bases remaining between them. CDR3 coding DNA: TGCGCCAGCATCGACGTTCCTTCTGGCACAGATACGCAGTATTTT. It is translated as CASIDVPSGTDTQYF.

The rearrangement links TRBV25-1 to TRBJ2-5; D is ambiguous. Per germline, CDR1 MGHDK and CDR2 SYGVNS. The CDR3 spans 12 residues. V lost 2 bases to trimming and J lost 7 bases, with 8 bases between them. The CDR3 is CASSEPKGTQYF. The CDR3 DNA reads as TGTGCCAGCAGTGAACCTAAGGGGACCCAGTACTTC.

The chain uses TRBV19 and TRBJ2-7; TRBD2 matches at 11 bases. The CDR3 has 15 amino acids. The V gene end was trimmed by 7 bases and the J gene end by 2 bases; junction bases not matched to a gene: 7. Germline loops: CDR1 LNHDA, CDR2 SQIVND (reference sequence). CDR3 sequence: CASTLAGGQTYEQYF. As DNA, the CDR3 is TGTGCCAGTACCCTAGCGGGGGGCCAAACCTACGAGCAGTACTTC.

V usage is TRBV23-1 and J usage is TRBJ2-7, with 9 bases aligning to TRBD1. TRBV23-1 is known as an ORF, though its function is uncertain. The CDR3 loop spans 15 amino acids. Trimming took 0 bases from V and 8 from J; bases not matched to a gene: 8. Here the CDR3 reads CASSQSGTGRNKQYF. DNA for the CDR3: TGCGCCAGCAGTCAATCGGGGACAGGGAGGAATAAGCAGTACTTC.

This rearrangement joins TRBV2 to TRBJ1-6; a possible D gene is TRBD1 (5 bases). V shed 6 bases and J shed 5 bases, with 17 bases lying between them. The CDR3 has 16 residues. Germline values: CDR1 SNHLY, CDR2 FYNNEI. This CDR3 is CASRIRTGTNNSPLHF. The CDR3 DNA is TGTGCCAGCAGAATTAGGACGGGGACTAATAATTCACCCCTCCACTTT.

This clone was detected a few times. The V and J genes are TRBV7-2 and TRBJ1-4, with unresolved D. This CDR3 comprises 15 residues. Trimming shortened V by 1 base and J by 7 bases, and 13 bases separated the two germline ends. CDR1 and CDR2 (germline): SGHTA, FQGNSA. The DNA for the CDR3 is TGTGCCAGCAGCTTAGTCGGTCAACTGGGTGAAAAACTGTTTTTT. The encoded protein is CASSLVGQLGEKLFF.

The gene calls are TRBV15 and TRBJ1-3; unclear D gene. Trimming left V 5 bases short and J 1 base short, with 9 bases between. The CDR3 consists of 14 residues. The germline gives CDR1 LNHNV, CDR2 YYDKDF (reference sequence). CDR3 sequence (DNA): TGTGCCACCAGCCCCCAGGAATCTGGAAACACCATATATTTT. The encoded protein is CATSPQESGNTIYF.

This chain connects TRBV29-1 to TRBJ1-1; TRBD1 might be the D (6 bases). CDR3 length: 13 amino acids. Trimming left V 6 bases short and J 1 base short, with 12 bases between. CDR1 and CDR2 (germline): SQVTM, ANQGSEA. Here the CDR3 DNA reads TGCAGCGTCCGGACAGCCAGGAACACTGAAGCTTTCTTT. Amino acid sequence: CSVRTARNTEAFF.

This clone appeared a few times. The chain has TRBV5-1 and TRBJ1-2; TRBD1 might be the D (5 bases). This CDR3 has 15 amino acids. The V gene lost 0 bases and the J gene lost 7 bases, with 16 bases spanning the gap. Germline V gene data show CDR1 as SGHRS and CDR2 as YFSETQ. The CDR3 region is CASSLGAGRESGYTF. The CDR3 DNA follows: TGCGCCAGCAGCTTGGGCGCTGGCAGGGAGAGTGGCTACACCTTC.

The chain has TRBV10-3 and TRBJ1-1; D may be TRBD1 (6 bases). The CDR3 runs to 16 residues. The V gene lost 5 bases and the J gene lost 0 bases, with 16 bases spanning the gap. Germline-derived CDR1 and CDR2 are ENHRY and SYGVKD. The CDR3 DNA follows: TGTGCCATCAGTCCCAGAATGGACAGAATGAACACTGAAGCTTTCTTT. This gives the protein CAISPRMDRMNTEAFF.

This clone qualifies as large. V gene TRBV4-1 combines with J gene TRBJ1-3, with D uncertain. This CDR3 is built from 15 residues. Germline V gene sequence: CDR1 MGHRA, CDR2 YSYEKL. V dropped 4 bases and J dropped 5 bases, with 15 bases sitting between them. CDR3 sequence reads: CASSPEQDSRNTIYF. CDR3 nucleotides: TGCGCCAGCAGCCCTGAGCAGGACTCAAGAAACACCATATATTTT.

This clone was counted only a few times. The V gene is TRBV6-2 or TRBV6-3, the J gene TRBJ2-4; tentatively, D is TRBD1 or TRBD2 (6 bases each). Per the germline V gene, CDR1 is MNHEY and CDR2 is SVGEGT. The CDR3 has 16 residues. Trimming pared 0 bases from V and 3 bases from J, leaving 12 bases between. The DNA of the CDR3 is TGTGCCAGCAGTTACTCGAGGGGGGTGAACAAAAACATTCAGTACTTC. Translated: CASSYSRGVNKNIQYF.

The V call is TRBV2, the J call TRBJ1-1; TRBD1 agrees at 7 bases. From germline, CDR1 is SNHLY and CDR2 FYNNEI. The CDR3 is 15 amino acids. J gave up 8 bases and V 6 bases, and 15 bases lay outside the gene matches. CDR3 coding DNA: TGTGCCAGCAGAGCTTCGTGGACAGGCTATATGGAAGCTTTCTTT. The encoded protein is CASRASWTGYMEAFF.

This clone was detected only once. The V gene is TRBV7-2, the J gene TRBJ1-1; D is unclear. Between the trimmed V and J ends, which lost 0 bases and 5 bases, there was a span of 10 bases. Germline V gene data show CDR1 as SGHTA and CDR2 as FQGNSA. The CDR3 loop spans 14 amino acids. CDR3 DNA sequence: TGTGCCAGCAGCTTAGCGCTGGGATGGACTGAAGCTTTCTTT. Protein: CASSLALGWTEAFF.

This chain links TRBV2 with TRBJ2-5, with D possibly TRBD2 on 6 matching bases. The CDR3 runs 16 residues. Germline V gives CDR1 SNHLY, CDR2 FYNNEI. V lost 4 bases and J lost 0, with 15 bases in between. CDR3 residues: CASSGGLRSYQETQYF. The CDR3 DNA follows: TGTGCCAGCAGTGGGGGACTTAGATCGTACCAAGAGACCCAGTACTTC. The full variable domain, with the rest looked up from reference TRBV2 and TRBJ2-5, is EPEVTQTPSHQVTQMGQEVILRCVPISNHLYFYWYRQILGQKVEFLVSFYNNEISEKSEIFDDQFSVERPDGSNFTLKIRSTKLEDSAMYFCASSGGLRSYQETQYFGPGTRLLVL.

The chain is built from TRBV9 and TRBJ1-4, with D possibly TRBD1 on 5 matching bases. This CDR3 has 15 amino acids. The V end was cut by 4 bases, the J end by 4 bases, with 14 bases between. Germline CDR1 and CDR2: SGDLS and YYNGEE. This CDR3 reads CASSSRDGSNEKLFF. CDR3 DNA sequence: TGTGCCAGCAGCTCCCGGGACGGAAGTAATGAAAAACTGTTTTTT.

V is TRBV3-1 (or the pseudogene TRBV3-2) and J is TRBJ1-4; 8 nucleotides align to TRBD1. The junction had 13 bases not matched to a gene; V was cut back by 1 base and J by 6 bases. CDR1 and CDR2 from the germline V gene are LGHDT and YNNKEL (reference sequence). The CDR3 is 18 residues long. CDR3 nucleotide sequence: TGTGCCAGCAGCCAAGTTGGGTTCGGGCAGGGGGCGGATGAAAAACTGTTTTTT. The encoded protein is CASSQVGFGQGADEKLFF.

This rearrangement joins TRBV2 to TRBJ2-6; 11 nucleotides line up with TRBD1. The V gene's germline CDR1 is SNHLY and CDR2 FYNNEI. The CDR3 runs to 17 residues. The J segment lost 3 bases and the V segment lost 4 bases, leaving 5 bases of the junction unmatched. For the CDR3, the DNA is TGTGCCAGCAGTGCCCGGACAGGGGGCGGTGGGGCCAACGTCCTGACTTTC. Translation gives CASSARTGGGGANVLTF. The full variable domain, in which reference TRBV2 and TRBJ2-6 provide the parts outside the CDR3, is EPEVTQTPSHQVTQMGQEVILRCVPISNHLYFYWYRQILGQKVEFLVSFYNNEISEKSEIFDDQFSVERPDGSNFTLKIRSTKLEDSAMYFCASSARTGGGGANVLTFGAGSRLTVL.

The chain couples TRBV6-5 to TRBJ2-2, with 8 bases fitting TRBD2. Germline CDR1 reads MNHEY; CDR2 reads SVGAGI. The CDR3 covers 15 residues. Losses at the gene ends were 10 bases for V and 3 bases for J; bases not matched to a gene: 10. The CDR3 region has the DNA TGTGCCACTCGGGTGGGGACTAGTTACACCGGGGAGCTGTTTTTT. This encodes CATRVGTSYTGELFF.